A single sample gave rise to the 26 T cell receptor beta chains below, sequenced in a study of tumor-infiltrating lymphocytes in primary liver carcinoma. The authors made TCR beta cDNA from approximately 490 ng total RNA with a constant-region primer. TCR beta libraries came from three nested multiplex PCR rounds using slightly modified ARM-PCR. Amplification in the first two PCR rounds was performed using TRBV1-TRBV30 forward primers and a C-beta reverse primer for 10 cycles each. TCRdb analysed the multiplex PCR reads with MiXCR anew, one entry per CDR3 protein. The sample shows fewer than 70,000 distinct CDR3 sequences, 70% to 85% of them seen only once. From unsorted bulk tissue weighing roughly 18-30 mg, DNA and RNA were co-extracted. Material: liver tumor tissue from sampling region 2. The subset denotes: tumor region T2, inferior pole. The receptors shown here come from a man between 35 and 55 years old with primary liver carcinoma and hepatitis B virus infection.

On this clonotype itself: This may be a read error, as it is one base from a much larger clone. A read error is likely, as this CDR3 ends without the conserved phenylalanine or tryptophan. The J gene is TRBJ2-2, the V gene TRBV11-2; maybe TRBD1 (6 bases). The germline gives CDR1 SGHAT, CDR2 FQNNGV. V dropped 3 bases and J dropped 10 bases, with 18 bases sitting between them. The CDR3 has 15 amino acids. In nucleotides, the CDR3 is TGTGCCAGCAGCTTGTCCACCAGGGGCGATGCGGAGCTGTTTCTT. It yields the protein CASSLSTRGDAELFL.

A remark on this clonotype: Possible read error: a much larger clone is one base away. This chain joins TRBV30 and TRBJ2-1; no clear D. V was clipped by 2 bases and J by 5 bases, with 10 bases between them. This CDR3 contains 13 residues. From germline, CDR1 is GTSNPN and CDR2 SVGIG (reference sequence). This CDR3 reads CAWSSSRNNEQFF. The CDR3 region has the DNA TGTGCCTGGAGTTCCAGCAGGAACAATGAGCAGTTCTTC.

This chain connects TRBV29-1 to TRBJ2-1; 9 bases align to TRBD1. Germline loops: CDR1 SQVTM, CDR2 ANQGSEA. The CDR3 runs to 14 residues. The V gene end was trimmed by 7 bases and the J gene end by 4 bases; junction bases not matched to a gene: 8. The DNA of the CDR3 is TGCAGCGCCCTCGGGACAGGGAAATACAATGAGCAGTTCTTC. Translated: CSALGTGKYNEQFF.

Concerning this clonotype itself: The junction departs from germline at one end; a sequencing error may be responsible. The V call is TRBV28, the J call TRBJ2-1; maybe TRBD2 (6 bases). The CDR3 has 13 residues. CDR1 is MDHEN, CDR2 SYDVKM, per germline. The CDR3 loop reads CTSSLWGVREQSF. Written as DNA, the CDR3 is TGTACCAGCAGTTTATGGGGGGTACGTGAGCAGTCCTTC.

About this clonotype: A junction end diverges from the germline sequence, so it may reflect a read error. This chain uses TRBV4-1 with TRBJ1-2, with D tentatively TRBD1 (5 bases). The germline V gene has CDR1 MGHRA and CDR2 YSYEKL. There are 15 residues in the CDR3. This chain's CDR3 is CASIQDDSPNIGYTF. The CDR3 coding sequence is TGCGCCAGCATCCAAGATGACAGCCCTAATATTGGTTACACCTTC.

Comment on this clonotype: A read error may be the cause here, since a much bigger clone is one base away. This chain connects TRBV11-2 to TRBJ2-6, with 8 bases matching TRBD1. Germline V CDR1 and CDR2: SGHAT, FQNNGV. The CDR3 totals 15 residues. DNA for the CDR3: TGTGCCAGCAGCTTGGACAGGGCTGGGGCCTACGTCCTGACTTTC. It is translated as CASSLDRAGAYVLTF.

This clonotype was picked up a small number of times. The chain employs TRBV30 and TRBJ1-4; possible D gene TRBD1, 5 bases. This CDR3 has 14 amino acids. Trimming removed 7 bases from V and 4 bases from J, with 16 bases in between. From germline, CDR1 is GTSNPN and CDR2 SVGIG (reference sequence). DNA for the CDR3: TGTGCCTACTCCATGCGGGGGATTAATGAAAAACTGTTTTTT. Amino acids: CAYSMRGINEKLFF.

About this clonotype itself: Possible read error: a much larger clone is one base away. This chain joins TRBV30 and TRBJ1-1; D gene ambiguous. The CDR3 is 12 residues long. The germline V gene has CDR1 GTSNPN and CDR2 SVGIG (reference sequence). The CDR3 bases are TGTGCCTGGAAGGGCGGTAACACTGAAGCTCTCTTT. Translation: CAWKGGNTEALF. The full variable domain, rest sourced from reference TRBV30 and TRBJ1-1, is SQTIHQWPATLVQPVGSPLSLECTVEGTSNPNLYWYRQAAGRGLQLLFYSVGIGQISSEVPQNLSASRPQDRQFILSSKKLLLSDSGFYLCAWKGGNTEALFGQGTRLTVV.

Concerning this clonotype: One end of the junction varies from germline; a read error may be responsible. The V and J genes are TRBV13 and TRBJ2-7; no reliable D call. The CDR3 has 14 amino acids. Per the germline V gene, CDR1 is PRHDT and CDR2 is FYEKMQ (reference sequence). The CDR3 coding sequence is TGTGGCAGCAGCAATAGGATAGGGCACTACGAGCAGTACTTC. This gives the protein CGSSNRIGHYEQYF.

To note about this clonotype: Given a much more abundant clone one base away, this may be a read error. The genes are TRBV2 and TRBJ2-6; D tentatively fits TRBD1 or TRBD2 (5 bases each). The CDR3 runs 19 residues. Germline V CDR1 and CDR2: SNHLY, FYNNEI. The DNA of the CDR3 is TGTGCCAGCAGTGGAAGCGGTCAGCCTCCCCACTCTGGGGCCAACGCCCTGACTTTC. Protein sequence: CASSGSGQPPHSGANALTF.

A word on this clonotype: An end of the junction does not agree with germline; a read error may underlie this. The J gene is TRBJ2-5, the V gene TRBV11-2, with a tentative D call TRBD2 (6 bases). Germline CDR1 SGHAT, CDR2 FQNNGV. This CDR3 spans 16 amino acids. The CDR3 coding sequence is TGTGTCAGTAGCCAAACTCCTGGTGGGGGGAAAGAAACCCAGTACTTC. As protein: CVSSQTPGGGKETQYF.

Note on this clonotype: Likely a read error: the CDR3 ends without its conserved phenylalanine or tryptophan. J is TRBJ2-1 and V is TRBV11-2; D gene uncertain. Germline CDR1 and CDR2: SGHAT and FQNNGV. The V and J ends lost 0 bases and 8 bases respectively, with 8 bases between them. This CDR3 has 13 amino acids. The CDR3 here is CASSLDDAYEQFL. The CDR3 coding sequence is TGTGCCAGCAGCTTAGATGATGCCTATGAGCAGTTCTTA.

In regard to this clonotype: An end of the junction does not agree with germline; a read error may underlie this. This chain links TRBV7-2 with TRBJ1-6; TRBD1 agrees at 9 bases. The CDR3 is made up of 15 amino acids. CDR1 is SGHTA and CDR2 is FQGNSA in the germline V gene. The CDR3 nucleotides read TGTGCCATCAGCCCCCGGGACAGGGATAATTCACCCCTCCACTTT. Translating it yields CAISPRDRDNSPLHF.

As for this clonotype: This clone may be a read error of a much larger clone one base away. The chain couples TRBV12-3 or TRBV12-4 to TRBJ1-5; TRBD1 aligns across 9 bases. The V gene end was trimmed by 6 bases and the J gene end by 5 bases; junction bases not matched to a gene: 8. The CDR3 spans 15 residues. CDR3 sequence: CASRFGTGCHQPQHF. The CDR3 DNA reads TGTGCCAGCAGATTCGGGACAGGGTGCCATCAGCCCCAGCATTTT.

As regards this clonotype: Because the CDR3 is missing its conserved closing phenylalanine or tryptophan, this is likely a read error. The J gene is TRBJ2-3, the V gene TRBV29-1, with 7 nucleotides matching TRBD1. Germline V gene data show CDR1 as SQVTM and CDR2 as ANQGSEA. The CDR3 length is 16 residues. The CDR3 coding sequence is TGCAGTGTCCTCGGGACAGTTCGCACGAGTATAGATACGCAGTATTAT. Translation: CSVLGTVRTSIDTQYY.

With respect to this clonotype: Sequence at one end of the junction differs from germline and may be a read error. In DNA form, the CDR3 reads TGTGCCGGCAGCGGTTATAACTATGGCTACGCCTTC. Translated, it gives CAGSGYNYGYAF. V is TRBV28 and J is TRBJ1-2; D is unresolved. CDR3 length: 12 amino acids. Per the germline V gene, CDR1 is MDHEN and CDR2 is SYDVKM.

In this sample, this clonotype is medium-sized (0.01 to 0.1%). This chain uses TRBV5-8 with TRBJ2-3, with 9 nucleotides matching TRBD2. Trimming removed 2 bases from V and 4 bases from J; junction bases left unmatched: 8. The CDR3 has 16 amino acids. Germline V gives CDR1 SGHTS, CDR2 YDEGEE. CDR3 region: CASSFNSGSVSDTQYF. The DNA of the CDR3 is TGTGCCAGCAGCTTCAATAGCGGGAGTGTCTCAGATACGCAGTATTTT.

For this clonotype: This may arise from a read error, as a much more abundant clone is one base away. The CDR3 DNA sequence: TGCGCCAACAGCCAATTGACAGGCAAACTCTCCTACAATGAGCAGTTCTTC. This gives the protein CANSQLTGKLSYNEQFF. The chain recombines TRBV4-3 with TRBJ2-1; D possibly corresponds to TRBD1 (6 bases). The CDR3 consists of 17 residues. Germline V gene data show CDR1 as LGHNA and CDR2 as YSLEER.

This clonotype was found a few times. Relative to the germline gene, one junction end is altered; a read error may explain this. The chain is built from TRBV11-2 and TRBJ1-1; 7 bases fit TRBD1. Germline V gene lookup returns CDR1 SGHAT and CDR2 FQNNGV. This CDR3 has 16 amino acids. CDR3 residues: CASSPSRGSVNTEAFF. The CDR3, as DNA: TGTGCTAGCAGCCCATCCAGGGGGTCGGTGAACACTGAAGCTTTCTTC.

In this sample, this clonotype turned up a few times. The chain links TRBV11-2 to TRBJ2-1, with D unresolved. Germline loops: CDR1 SGHAT, CDR2 FQNNGV. Trimming cost V 2 bases and J 7 bases, with 9 bases left between them. The CDR3 contains 13 residues. This chain's CDR3 is CASSLRWVNEQFF. The CDR3 DNA follows: TGTGCCAGCAGCTTACGATGGGTTAATGAGCAGTTCTTC.

Written as DNA, the CDR3 is TGTGCCAGCAGCTTATTAGTGGGTAGCGGGAGAACCAATGAGCAGTTCTTC. It translates to CASSLLVGSGRTNEQFF. The rearrangement links TRBV7-8 to TRBJ2-1; 9 bases are a match to TRBD2. Germline V lookup: CDR1 SGHVS, CDR2 FQNEAQ. The CDR3 runs to 17 residues. Germline trimming cut 2 bases from V and 6 bases from J; bases unmatched to any gene: 11.

The chain is built from TRBV7-3 and TRBJ2-1; 8 nucleotides line up with TRBD2. The V gene's germline CDR1 is SGHTA and CDR2 FQGTGA. V gave up 3 bases and J gave up 10 bases; unmatched junction bases: 14. This CDR3 contains 16 residues. CDR3 nucleotide sequence: TGTGCCAGCAGCTTGCTCCGAGTTAGCGGGAAAGAAGAGCAGTTCTTC. It codes for CASSLLRVSGKEEQFF.

As concerns this clonotype: Just one base apart from a much larger clone, this may be a read error. This rearrangement joins TRBV29-1 to TRBJ2-5; no clear D gene. Trimming removed 2 bases from V and 1 base from J, with 11 bases in between. From germline, CDR1 is SQVTM and CDR2 ANQGSEA. The CDR3 sequence is 14 residues long. The CDR3 bases are TGCAGCGTTGAATTGCCAGCCGCCCAAGAGACCCAGTACTTC. This sequence encodes CSVELPAAQETQYF.

This clonotype has a count of ten or more. The chain recombines TRBV5-4 with TRBJ2-3, with 11 nucleotides matching TRBD1. The CDR3 extends over 17 amino acids. Germline CDR1 reads SGHNT; CDR2 reads YYREEE (reference sequence). J was trimmed by 0 bases and V by 0 bases; bases with no gene match: 3. CDR3 nucleotide sequence: TGTGCCAGCAGCTTGGTCGGGACAGGGGGTAGCACAGATACGCAGTATTTT. It specifies CASSLVGTGGSTDTQYF.

Worth noting for this clonotype: Likely a read error: the CDR3 ends without its conserved phenylalanine or tryptophan. The DNA is left out, because the CDR3 cannot be placed on it with certainty; the CDR3 is given as TCRdb lists it. CDR3 sequence reads: CASSSRTGGYEQHL. The chain combines TRBV11-2 with TRBJ2-7; whether TRBD1, the table's D call, matches the DNA was not checked. Counting both end residues, the CDR3 totals 14 amino acids. The germline V gene encodes CDR1 SGHAT and CDR2 FQNNGV.

This clonotype was picked up many times. CDR3 amino acids: CASRVGVNYGYTF. The CDR3, as DNA: TGTGCCAGTAGGGTCGGGGTCAACTATGGCTACACCTTC. This chain joins TRBV6-5 and TRBJ1-2, with unresolved D. The V end lost 9 bases, the J end lost 2 bases, and 13 bases lay between the germline ends. Germline CDR1 MNHEY, CDR2 SVGAGI. This CDR3 contains 13 residues.